This entry is about one T cell receptor (beta chain). The antigen this receptor binds is unknown. The input lacks base qualities; no much larger clone sits a single base away. These data originate in a study of T cells in localized non-small cell lung cancer (TCRdb year 2020). About the study as a whole: The study analyzed T cell repertoires of over 200 early-stage NSCLC patients, comparing tumors and uninvolved tumor-adjacent lungs. The cohort comprised approximately 240 treatment-naïve NSCLC patients with resected, localized lung tumors. The mean age of the NSCLC patients was just over 65 years, with 130 or so men and 95 to 110 women. Here is what the overall study found, with its caveats: Multi-region tumor sequencing was not performed, so intratumor heterogeneity could not be excluded. Longer overall survival was associated with higher T cell density in blood, whereas shorter survival was associated with higher clonality in adjacent lung. The highest T cell clonality was observed in uninvolved tumor-adjacent lung, where clonality exceeded that of tumor, suggesting that antigenic responses were more focused in uninvolved tumor-adjacent lung. A median of roughly 60 of the top 100 tumor clones were detected in paired uninvolved adjacent lung, and 28 of these tumor clones were also found among the top 100 clones of the paired uninvolved adjacent lung. Because the study design was exploratory, TCR variables were selected using unadjusted p-values without false-discovery rate correction.

The immunoSEQ Assay was used to sequence TCR beta CDR3 regions from DNA. The study's own analysis went as follows. T cell density was computed as TCR beta template counts normalized to usable DNA estimated by amplifying housekeeping genes. Richness was estimated using the preseqR package, with extrapolation to 400,000 templates for PBMC samples and to 120,000 templates for tissue samples. Clonality was taken to be one minus Pielou's evenness. To identify tissue-enriched TCRs, differential abundance testing was run on productive amino-acid clonotypes with a minimum total count of 5 and an alpha of 0.1. The Jaccard Index and the Morisita Overlap Index were used to measure how much the repertoires overlapped between compartments. GLIPH grouped TCR beta CDR3s together with public tetramer-defined viral CDR3s, and a viral motif had to include at least three viral sequences and show V-gene enrichment. What TCRdb holds here is the immuneACCESS table cut down to in-frame rearrangements. Part of the clones is not present; checked against another copy, under half of the missing clones reflect an unresolved V gene, and the others are unexplained. Clonal size and the V and J genes are those of that table, whereas D and trimming came from the DNA. The sample table contains about 70,000 clones; only one count was recorded for roughly 84% of them. The top ten clonotypes cover under 1.5% of the sample.

Trimming removed 3 bases from V and 1 base from J; the gene matches leave 2 bases unexplained. From its cysteine to its phenylalanine, the CDR3 spans 15 amino acids. CDR3 DNA is the only sequence kept; it has 45 bases, read in frame from the first base. The germline V gene supplies CDR1 SGHTA and CDR2 FQGNSA. At diagnosis, peripheral blood, uninvolved tumor-adjacent lung and tumor were collected and stored as a combination of fresh-frozen and FFPE material. For TCR repertoire profiling, blood samples were analyzed as peripheral blood mononuclear cells. The chain joins TRBV7-2 to TRBJ2-1; TRBD2 aligns with 8 central bases. Sequenced material: peripheral blood, taken before any cancer treatment. The sequence came from a female donor at least 60 years old with stage I lung adenocarcinoma. The DNA sequence follows: TGTGCCAGCAGCTTTCGCGGGAGGTCCTACAATGAGCAGTTCTTC. Its translation reads: CASSFRGRSYNEQFF. The CDR3, completed at both ends by the reference TRBV7-2 and TRBJ2-1 genes, gives the full variable domain GAGVSQSPSNKVTEKGKDVELRCDPISGHTALYWYRQSLGQGLEFLIYFQGNSAPDKSGLPSDRFSAERTGGSVSTLTIQRTQQEDSAVYLCASSFRGRSYNEQFFGPGTRLTVL.